The present T cell receptor (beta chain) was sequenced within a study of radiotherapy plus CTLA-4 blockade in lung cancer. The CDR3 consists of 15 residues. V was cut by 7 bases and J by 1 base, with 14 bases left in between. Germline CDR1 MRHNA, CDR2 SNTAGT. Produced via immunoSEQ multiplex PCR; TCRdb's table is partial and in-frame only. In the table there are 40,000 or so clones, about 68% of which are singletons. Sample: peripheral blood, taken from a patient treated with radiotherapy plus ipilimumab. This TCR derives from a human donor with non-small cell lung cancer who had stable disease on radiotherapy plus ipilimumab. The genes are TRBV6-4 and TRBJ2-4, with D possibly being TRBD1 (6 bases). CDR3 residues: CASIEQGEAKNIQYF. The DNA for the CDR3 is TGTGCCAGCATAGAACAGGGTGAGGCCAAAAACATTCAGTACTTC.